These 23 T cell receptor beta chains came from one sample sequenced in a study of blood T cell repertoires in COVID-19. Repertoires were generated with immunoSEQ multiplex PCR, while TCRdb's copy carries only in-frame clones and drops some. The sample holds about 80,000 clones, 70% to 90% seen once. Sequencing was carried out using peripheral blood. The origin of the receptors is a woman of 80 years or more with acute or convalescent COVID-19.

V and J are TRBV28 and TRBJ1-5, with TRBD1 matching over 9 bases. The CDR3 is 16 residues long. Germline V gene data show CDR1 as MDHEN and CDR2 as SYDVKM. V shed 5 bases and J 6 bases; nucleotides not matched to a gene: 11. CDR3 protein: CASSGRTGVLGQPQHF. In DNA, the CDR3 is TGTGCCAGCAGTGGCCGGACAGGGGTTTTGGGTCAGCCCCAGCATTTT.

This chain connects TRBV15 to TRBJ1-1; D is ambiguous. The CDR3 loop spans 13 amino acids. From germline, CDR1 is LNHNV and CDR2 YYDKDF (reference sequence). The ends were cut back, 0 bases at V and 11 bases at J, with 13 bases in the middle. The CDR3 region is CATSRDRGREAFF. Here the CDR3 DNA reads TGTGCCACCAGCAGAGATCGGGGAAGGGAGGCTTTCTTT.

The CDR3 here is CASSEEGHTRYGYTF. The CDR3 DNA reads TGTGCCAGCAGCGAAGAGGGACATACCAGATATGGCTACACCTTC. The J gene is TRBJ1-2, the V gene TRBV9; D is possibly TRBD1 (6 bases). CDR1 is SGDLS, CDR2 YYNGEE, per germline. V was cut by 3 bases and J by 5 bases, with 17 bases left in between. The CDR3 is 15 amino acids.

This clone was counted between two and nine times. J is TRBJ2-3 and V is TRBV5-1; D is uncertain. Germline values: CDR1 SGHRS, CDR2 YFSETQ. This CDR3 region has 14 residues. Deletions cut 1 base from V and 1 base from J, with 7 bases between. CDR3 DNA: TGCGCCAGCAGCTTGACTACGGGCACAGATACGCAGTATTTT. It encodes CASSLTTGTDTQYF.

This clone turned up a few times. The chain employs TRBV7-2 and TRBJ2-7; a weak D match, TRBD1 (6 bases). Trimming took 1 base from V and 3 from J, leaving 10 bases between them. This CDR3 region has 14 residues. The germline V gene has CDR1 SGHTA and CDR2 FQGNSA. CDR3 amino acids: CASSLVTGSYEQYF. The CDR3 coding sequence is TGTGCCAGCAGCTTAGTTACAGGGAGCTACGAGCAGTACTTC.

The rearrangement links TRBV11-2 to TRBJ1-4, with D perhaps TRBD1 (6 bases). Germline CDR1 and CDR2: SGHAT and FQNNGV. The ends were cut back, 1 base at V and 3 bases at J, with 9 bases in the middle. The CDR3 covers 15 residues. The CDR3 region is CASSLVGAANEKLFF. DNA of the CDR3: TGTGCCAGCAGCTTAGTGGGGGCGGCTAATGAAAAACTGTTTTTT.

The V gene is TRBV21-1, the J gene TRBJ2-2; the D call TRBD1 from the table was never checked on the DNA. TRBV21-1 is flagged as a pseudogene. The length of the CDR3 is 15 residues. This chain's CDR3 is CASSKQILNTGELFF. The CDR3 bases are TGTGCCAGCAGCAAACAGATTTTAAACACCGGGGAGCTGTTTTTT.

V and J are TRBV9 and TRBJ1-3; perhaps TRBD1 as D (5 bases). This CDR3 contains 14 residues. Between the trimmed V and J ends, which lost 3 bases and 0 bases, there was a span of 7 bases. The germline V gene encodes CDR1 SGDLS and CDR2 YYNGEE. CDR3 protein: CASSDDSSGNTIYF. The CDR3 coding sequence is TGTGCCAGCAGCGACGACAGCTCTGGAAACACCATATATTTT.

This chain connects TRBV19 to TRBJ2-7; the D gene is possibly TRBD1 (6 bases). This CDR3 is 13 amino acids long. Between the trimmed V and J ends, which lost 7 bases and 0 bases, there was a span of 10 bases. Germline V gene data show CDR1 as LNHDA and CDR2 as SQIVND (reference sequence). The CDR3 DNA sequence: TGTGCCAGTAATAGGGGGTTCTCCTACGAGCAGTACTTC. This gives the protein CASNRGFSYEQYF.

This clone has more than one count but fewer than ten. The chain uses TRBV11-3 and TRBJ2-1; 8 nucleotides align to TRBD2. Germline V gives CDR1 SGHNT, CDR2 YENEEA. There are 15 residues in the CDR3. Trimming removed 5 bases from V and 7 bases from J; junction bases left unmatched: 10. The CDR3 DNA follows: TGTGCCAGCAGCGACGGGGGGGCCGTTGAGAATGAGCAGTTCTTC. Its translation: CASSDGGAVENEQFF.

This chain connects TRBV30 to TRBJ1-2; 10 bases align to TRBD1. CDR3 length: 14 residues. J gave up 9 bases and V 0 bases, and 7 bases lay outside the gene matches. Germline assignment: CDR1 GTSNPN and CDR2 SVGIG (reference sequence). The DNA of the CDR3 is TGTGCCTGGAGTGTAAACCGACAGGGGGCTAGCTACACCTTC. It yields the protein CAWSVNRQGASYTF.

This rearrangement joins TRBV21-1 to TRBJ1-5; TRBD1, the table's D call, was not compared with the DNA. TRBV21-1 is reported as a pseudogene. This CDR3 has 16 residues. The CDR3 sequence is CASSNRQDRFLRAQHF. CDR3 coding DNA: TGTGCCAGCAGTAATCGACAGGATCGGTTTCTCAGGGCCCAGCATTTT.

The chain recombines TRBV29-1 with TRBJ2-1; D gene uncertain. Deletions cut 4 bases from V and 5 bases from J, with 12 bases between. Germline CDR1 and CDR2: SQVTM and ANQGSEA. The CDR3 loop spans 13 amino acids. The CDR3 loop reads CSVVRLVNNEQFF. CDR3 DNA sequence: TGCAGCGTTGTGAGACTCGTGAACAATGAGCAGTTCTTC.

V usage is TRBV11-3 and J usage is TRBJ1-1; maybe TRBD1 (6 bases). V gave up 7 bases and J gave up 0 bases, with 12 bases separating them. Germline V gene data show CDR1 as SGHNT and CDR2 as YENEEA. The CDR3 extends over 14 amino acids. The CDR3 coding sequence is TGTGCCAGCACCACTACAGGGCTGAACACTGAAGCTTTCTTT. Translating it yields CASTTTGLNTEAFF.

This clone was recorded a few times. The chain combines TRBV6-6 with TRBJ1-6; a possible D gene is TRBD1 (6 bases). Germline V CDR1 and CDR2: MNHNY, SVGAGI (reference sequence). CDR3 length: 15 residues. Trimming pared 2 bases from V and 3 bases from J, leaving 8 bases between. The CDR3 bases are TGTGCCAGCAGTTACGTGACAGGCTATAATTCACCCCTCCACTTT. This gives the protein CASSYVTGYNSPLHF.

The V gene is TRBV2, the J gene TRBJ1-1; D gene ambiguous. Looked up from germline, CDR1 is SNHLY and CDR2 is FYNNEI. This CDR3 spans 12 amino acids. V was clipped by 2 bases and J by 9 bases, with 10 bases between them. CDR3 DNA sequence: TGTGCCAGCAGTGAAAGGCCCGACAAAGCTTTCTTT. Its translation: CASSERPDKAFF. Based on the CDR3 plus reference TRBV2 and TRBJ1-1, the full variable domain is EPEVTQTPSHQVTQMGQEVILRCVPISNHLYFYWYRQILGQKVEFLVSFYNNEISEKSEIFDDQFSVERPDGSNFTLKIRSTKLEDSAMYFCASSERPDKAFFGQGTRLTVV.

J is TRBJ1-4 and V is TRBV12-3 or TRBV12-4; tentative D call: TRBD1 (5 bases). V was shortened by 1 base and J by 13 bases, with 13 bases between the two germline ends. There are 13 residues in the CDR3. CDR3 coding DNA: TGTGCCAGCAGTTTAGTCGCAGGTCAGGGACTGTTTTTT. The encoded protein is CASSLVAGQGLFF.

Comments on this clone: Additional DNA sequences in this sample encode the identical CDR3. CDR3 region: CASSRQGTGELFF. In DNA, the CDR3 is TGTGCCAGTAGTCGACAGGGGACCGGGGAGCTGTTTTTT. The rearrangement uses TRBV19 and TRBJ2-2; 8 bases align to TRBD1. The ends lost 5 bases at V and 5 bases at J; junction bases unmatched: 1. CDR3 length: 13 residues. Germline lookup yields CDR1 LNHDA and CDR2 SQIVND (reference sequence).

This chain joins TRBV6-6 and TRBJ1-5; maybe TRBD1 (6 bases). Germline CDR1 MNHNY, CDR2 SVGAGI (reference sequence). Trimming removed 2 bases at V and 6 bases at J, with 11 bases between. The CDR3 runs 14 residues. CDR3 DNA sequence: TGTGCCAGCAGTTACCGTTCAGGGGTTCAGCCCCAGCATTTT. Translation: CASSYRSGVQPQHF.

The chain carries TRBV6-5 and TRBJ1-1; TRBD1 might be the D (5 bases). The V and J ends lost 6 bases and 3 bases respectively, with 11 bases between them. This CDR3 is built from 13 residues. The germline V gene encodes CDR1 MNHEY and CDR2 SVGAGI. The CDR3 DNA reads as TGTGCCAGCAGAACCAGGGTGGACACTGAAGCTTTCTTT. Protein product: CASRTRVDTEAFF.

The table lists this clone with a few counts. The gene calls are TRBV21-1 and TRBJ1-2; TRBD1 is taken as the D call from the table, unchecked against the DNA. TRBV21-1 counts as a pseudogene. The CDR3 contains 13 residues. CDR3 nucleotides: TGTGCCAGCAGGGAGGGACAGGGATATGGCTACACCTTC. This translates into CASREGQGYGYTF.

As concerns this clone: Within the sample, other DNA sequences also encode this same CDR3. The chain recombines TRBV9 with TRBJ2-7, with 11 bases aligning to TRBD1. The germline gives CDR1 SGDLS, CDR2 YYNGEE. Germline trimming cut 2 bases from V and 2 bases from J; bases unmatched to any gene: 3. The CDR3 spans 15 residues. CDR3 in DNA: TGTGCCAGCAGCGTGGGGACAGGGGGGCCCTACGAGCAGTACTTC. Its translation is CASSVGTGGPYEQYF. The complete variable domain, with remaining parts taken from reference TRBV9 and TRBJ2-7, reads DSGVTQTPKHLITATGQRVTLRCSPRSGDLSVYWYQQSLDQGLQFLIQYYNGEERAKGNILERFSAQQFPDLHSELNLSSLELGDSALYFCASSVGTGGPYEQYFGPGTRLTVT.

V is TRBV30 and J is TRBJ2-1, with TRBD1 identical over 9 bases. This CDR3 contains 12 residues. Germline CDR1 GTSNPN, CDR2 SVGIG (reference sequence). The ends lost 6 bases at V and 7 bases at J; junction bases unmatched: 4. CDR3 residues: CACLGQGNEQFF. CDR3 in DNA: TGTGCCTGCCTTGGACAGGGGAATGAGCAGTTCTTC.